The next 28 T cell receptor beta chains were all read from a single sample in a study of blood T cell repertoires in COVID-19. The repertoire was sequenced with immunoSEQ multiplex PCR; TCRdb's copy has only in-frame clones and lacks some. In the table there are around 67,000 clones, 82% of which are singletons. Sequenced input: peripheral blood. The receptor set was obtained from an elderly man with active COVID-19.

The chain joins TRBV6-5 to TRBJ1-2; 10 bases map to TRBD1. The ends lost 7 bases at V and 8 bases at J; junction bases unmatched: 10. Germline V gene data show CDR1 as MNHEY and CDR2 as SVGAGI. CDR3 size: 14 residues. CDR3 DNA sequence: TGTGCCAGCAACACCGGGACAGGGGATCGGGGCTACACCTTC. The encoded protein is CASNTGTGDRGYTF.

The CDR3 region is CASGTGQGWTEAFF. DNA of the CDR3: TGTGCTAGTGGTACGGGACAGGGGTGGACTGAAGCTTTCTTT. The rearrangement uses TRBV12-5 and TRBJ1-1, with 10 bases matching TRBD1. J gave up 5 bases and V 5 bases, and 5 bases lay outside the gene matches. Germline loops: CDR1 LGHNT, CDR2 FRNRAP. The CDR3 totals 14 residues.

This chain joins TRBV5-1 and TRBJ2-3; 16 bases line up with TRBD2. The germline V gene encodes CDR1 SGHRS and CDR2 YFSETQ. With 4 bases clipped from V and 4 bases from J, the junction kept 9 bases outside the gene matches. The CDR3 consists of 18 residues. Written as DNA, the CDR3 is TGCGCCAGCAGCCTGGACGGGACTAGCGGGAGGGCTTCAGATACGCAGTATTTT. This codes for CASSLDGTSGRASDTQYF. Full variable domain (rest looked up from reference TRBV5-1 and TRBJ2-3): KAGVTQTPRYLIKTRGQQVTLSCSPISGHRSVSWYQQTPGQGLQFLFEYFSETQRNKGNFPGRFSGRQFSNSRSEMNVSTLELGDSALYLCASSLDGTSGRASDTQYFGPGTRLTVL.

Comment on this clone: The identical CDR3 is also encoded by other nucleotide sequences in the sample. This sequence joins TRBV7-2 and TRBJ1-5, with D perhaps TRBD1 (6 bases). The CDR3 sequence is 16 residues long. The V end was cut by 1 base, the J end by 6 bases, with 16 bases between. The germline V gene has CDR1 SGHTA and CDR2 FQGNSA. The CDR3 reads CASSLVPGAGGQPQHF. In nucleotides, the CDR3 is TGTGCCAGCAGCTTAGTTCCAGGGGCGGGGGGTCAGCCCCAGCATTTT.

V and J are TRBV6-5 and TRBJ1-2; 11 positions match TRBD1. The CDR3 contains 15 residues. Germline V gene sequence: CDR1 MNHEY, CDR2 SVGAGI. V dropped 4 bases and J dropped 5; count of bases not matched to a gene: 6. Here the CDR3 reads CASSFGQGAGYGYTF. The CDR3 nucleotides read TGTGCCAGCAGTTTCGGACAGGGGGCTGGATATGGCTACACCTTC.

This rearrangement joins TRBV5-5 to TRBJ2-1; TRBD2 might be the D (5 bases). The CDR3 runs to 15 residues. Germline V gene sequence: CDR1 SGHKS, CDR2 YYEKEE (reference sequence). V lost 0 bases and J lost 8, with 15 bases in between. In DNA, the CDR3 is TGTGCCAGCAGCTTGGCACCTAGCAAGGACGATGAGCAGTTCTTC. Amino acid sequence: CASSLAPSKDDEQFF.

CDR3 loop: CASSVTFGGLSSETQYF. The CDR3 bases are TGTGCCAGCAGCGTAACCTTCGGCGGGCTCTCTTCTGAGACCCAGTACTTC. The gene calls are TRBV9 and TRBJ2-5, with D perhaps matching TRBD2 (5 bases). Between the trimmed V and J ends, which lost 1 base and 5 bases, there was a span of 21 bases. This CDR3 comprises 17 residues. The germline CDR1 and CDR2 sequences are SGDLS and YYNGEE.

The V call is TRBV5-1, the J call TRBJ2-1, with TRBD2 matching over 9 bases. J gave up 10 bases and V 4 bases, and 6 bases lay outside the gene matches. This CDR3 has 13 residues. Per germline, CDR1 SGHRS and CDR2 YFSETQ. The CDR3 loop is CASSGGGADEQFF. The CDR3 DNA reads TGCGCCAGCAGCGGCGGGGGGGCCGACGAGCAGTTCTTC.

The V gene is TRBV19, the J gene TRBJ1-3; possible D gene TRBD1, 6 bases. The V end lost 9 bases, the J end lost 2 bases, and 14 bases lay between the germline ends. Germline CDR1 LNHDA, CDR2 SQIVND (reference sequence). This CDR3 has 14 residues. CDR3 in amino acids: CASRSRGPGNTIYF. As DNA, the CDR3 is TGTGCCAGCCGAAGCAGGGGCCCTGGAAACACCATATATTTT.

The gene calls are TRBV7-5 and TRBJ2-7; the D call TRBD2 from the table was never checked on the DNA. TRBV7-5 is labeled a pseudogene. The CDR3 has 20 residues. The CDR3 is CARSIGTSGRVKGKTYEQYF. The DNA of the CDR3 is TGTGCCAGAAGCATCGGGACTAGCGGGAGGGTTAAGGGTAAAACTTACGAGCAGTACTTC.

V gene TRBV3-1 (or the pseudogene TRBV3-2) combines with J gene TRBJ1-4, with 9 bases that match TRBD1. Germline V gene lookup returns CDR1 LGHDT and CDR2 YNNKEL (reference sequence). The CDR3 loop spans 14 amino acids. The V and J ends lost 4 bases and 5 bases, in that order; junction bases with no gene match: 2. The CDR3, as DNA: TGTGCCAGCAGCCTTGGGACAGGGAATGAAAAACTGTTTTTT. This sequence encodes CASSLGTGNEKLFF.

The V gene is TRBV4-2, the J gene TRBJ2-7, with D perhaps TRBD2 (5 bases). Looked up from germline, CDR1 is LGHNA and CDR2 is YNFKEQ. The V end lost 0 bases, the J end lost 0 bases, and 21 bases lay between the germline ends. CDR3 length equals 19 residues. For the CDR3, the DNA is TGTGCCAGCAGCCAAGATCTTACGGGGATTATATCCGGCTCCTACGAGCAGTACTTC. Encoded protein: CASSQDLTGIISGSYEQYF.

The chain recombines TRBV6-2 or TRBV6-3 with TRBJ2-2; the match to TRBD2 covers 10 bases. V was clipped by 2 bases and J by 3 bases; unmatched bases: 6. The CDR3 totals 17 residues. Germline loops: CDR1 MNHEY, CDR2 SVGEGT. In DNA form, the CDR3 reads TGTGCCAGCAGTTACCGACTTGGACTAGCGGACACCGGGGAGCTGTTTTTT. Its protein is CASSYRLGLADTGELFF.

In nucleotides, the CDR3 is TGCAGCGTTGGGGAGAGTTCTGGAAACACCATATATTTT. It translates to CSVGESSGNTIYF. The chain has TRBV29-1 and TRBJ1-3, with no clear D. Germline assignment: CDR1 SQVTM and CDR2 ANQGSEA. CDR3 length: 13 residues. The germline V and J ends were trimmed by 4 bases and 1 base, with 8 bases remaining between them.

The chain recombines TRBV6-5 with TRBJ2-7, with D maybe TRBD2 (5 bases). V lost 2 bases and J lost 2, with 13 bases in between. Germline V CDR1 and CDR2: MNHEY, SVGAGI. CDR3 length: 15 residues. CDR3 coding DNA: TGTGCCAGCAGTTACGGCACTAGAGGGCCCTACGAGCAGTACTTC. Translated, it gives CASSYGTRGPYEQYF.

The chain couples TRBV19 to TRBJ2-5; D is perhaps TRBD2 (5 bases). The V gene's germline CDR1 is LNHDA and CDR2 SQIVND (reference sequence). The CDR3 has 13 amino acids. Trimming left V 4 bases short and J 2 bases short, with 8 bases between. As DNA, the CDR3 is TGTGCCAGTAGTACGGGAAGTCAAGAGACCCAGTACTTC. Protein sequence: CASSTGSQETQYF. The whole variable domain, filled in from reference TRBV19 and TRBJ2-5, reads DGGITQSPKYLFRKEGQNVTLSCEQNLNHDAMYWYRQDPGQGLRLIYYSQIVNDFQKGDIAEGYSVSREKKESFPLTVTSAQKNPTAFYLCASSTGSQETQYFGPGTRLLVL.

CDR3 protein: CASSSFAGQETQYF. The CDR3 DNA sequence: TGTGCCAGCAGCTCGTTCGCAGGGCAAGAGACCCAGTACTTC. The genes are TRBV7-9 and TRBJ2-5, with a tentative D call TRBD1 (5 bases). This CDR3 has 14 residues. CDR1 and CDR2 from the germline V gene are SEHNR and FQNEAQ (reference sequence). The germline V and J ends were trimmed by 4 bases and 2 bases, with 11 bases remaining between them.

V and J are TRBV5-4 and TRBJ1-6; D not resolved. The CDR3 covers 14 residues. V was trimmed by 0 bases and J by 7 bases, leaving 8 bases between them. Germline V gives CDR1 SGHNT, CDR2 YYREEE (reference sequence). The CDR3 sequence: CASSLEAGNSPLHF. The CDR3 DNA reads as TGTGCCAGCAGCTTGGAAGCAGGCAATTCACCCCTCCACTTT.

The rearrangement joins TRBV6-5 to TRBJ1-2; D is ambiguous. The CDR3 is 14 amino acids. The V and J ends lost 6 bases and 2 bases respectively, with 13 bases between them. Germline V gene data show CDR1 as MNHEY and CDR2 as SVGAGI. CDR3 in amino acids: CASSRPGGNYGYTF. The CDR3 nucleotides are TGTGCCAGCAGCCGCCCTGGCGGCAACTATGGCTACACCTTC.

This rearrangement joins TRBV5-3 to TRBJ2-7; 7 bases map to TRBD1. TRBV5-3 belongs to the ORF category, with a function that is uncertain. V lost 5 bases to trimming and J lost 4 bases; unmatched junction nucleotides: 15. The CDR3 is made up of 16 amino acids. Here the CDR3 reads CARRRGQVYEVYEQYF. CDR3 bases: TGTGCCAGAAGGAGAGGACAGGTATATGAGGTTTACGAGCAGTACTTC.

This clone was detected only once. The junction departs from germline at one end; a sequencing error may be responsible. The rearrangement uses TRBV7-7 and TRBJ2-5, with D uncertain. Germline values: CDR1 SSHAT, CDR2 FNYEAQ (reference sequence). The CDR3 spans 13 residues. CDR3 sequence: CASSLGQRETQYF. Here the CDR3 DNA reads TGTGCTAGCAGCTTAGGGCAAAGAGAGACCCAGTACTTC.

V and J are TRBV27 and TRBJ2-1; weak D call: TRBD2 (5 bases). This CDR3 spans 13 amino acids. Germline CDR1 MNHEY, CDR2 SMNVEV (reference sequence). Trimming removed 6 bases from V and 4 bases from J, with 10 bases in between. The chain's CDR3 is CASSRGKYNEQFF. CDR3 sequence (DNA): TGTGCCAGCAGCCGAGGGAAGTACAATGAGCAGTTCTTC.

The chain couples TRBV4-3 to TRBJ2-7, with a possible D match to TRBD2 (6 bases). This CDR3 region has 13 residues. Trimming cost V 0 bases and J 6 bases, with 9 bases left between them. Germline V gene sequence: CDR1 LGHNA, CDR2 YSLEER. CDR3 residues: CASSQDGGIEQYF. The CDR3 region has the DNA TGCGCCAGCAGCCAAGACGGGGGAATCGAGCAGTACTTC.

This chain connects TRBV27 to TRBJ1-3, with TRBD1 matching 9 bases. This CDR3 spans 14 amino acids. Trimming at V came to 4 bases and at J to 10 bases, leaving 8 bases not matched to a gene. Germline V CDR1 and CDR2: MNHEY, SMNVEV (reference sequence). The CDR3 sequence: CASSSRTGVGTIYF. The CDR3 DNA sequence: TGTGCCAGCAGTTCGCGGACAGGGGTTGGGACCATATATTTT.

The chain employs TRBV3-1 (or the pseudogene TRBV3-2) and TRBJ1-5, with D possibly TRBD1 on 6 matching bases. The CDR3 has 20 amino acids. Trimming cost V 3 bases and J 0 bases, with 24 bases left between them. CDR1 and CDR2 from the germline V gene are LGHDT and YNNKEL (reference sequence). The CDR3 reads CASSHKKVAGEGNSNQPQHF. In nucleotides, the CDR3 is TGTGCCAGCAGCCATAAAAAGGTGGCAGGGGAGGGAAATAGCAATCAGCCCCAGCATTTT.

J is TRBJ2-7 and V is TRBV3-1 (or the pseudogene TRBV3-2); 9 bases are a match to TRBD1. With V trimmed by 1 base and J by 0 bases, 7 bases remained unmatched. The CDR3 loop spans 17 amino acids. Germline V gene data show CDR1 as LGHDT and CDR2 as YNNKEL (reference sequence). The CDR3 DNA reads TGTGCCAGCAGCCAAGCTCCGACACAGGGGGCCTCCTACGAGCAGTACTTC. It encodes CASSQAPTQGASYEQYF.

A few counts support this clone. V gene TRBV23-1 combines with J gene TRBJ1-5; TRBD1 agrees at 8 bases. TRBV23-1 qualifies as an ORF whose function is uncertain. The CDR3 has 15 residues. The V and J ends lost 4 bases and 5 bases, in that order; junction bases with no gene match: 7. The DNA for the CDR3 is TGCGCCAGCAGTCCCGGACAGGGATTATATCAGCCCCAGCATTTT. The encoded protein is CASSPGQGLYQPQHF.

This sequence joins TRBV7-9 and TRBJ1-1, with D possibly matching TRBD1 (5 bases). Germline V gene lookup returns CDR1 SEHNR and CDR2 FQNEAQ (reference sequence). This CDR3 spans 12 amino acids. V was clipped by 4 bases and J by 6 bases, with 9 bases between them. Written as DNA, the CDR3 is TGTGCCAGCAGCTCGGGGGTGGCTGAAGCTTTCTTT. Protein sequence: CASSSGVAEAFF.